The T cell receptor (beta chain) described here comes from a study of T-cell memory formation after mild COVID-19. TCRdb recomputed calls from the 5' RACE reads with MiXCR, one row per CDR3 protein. The repertoire holds approximately 240,000 distinct CDR3 sequences, with roughly 15% as singletons. Per germline, CDR1 SNHLY and CDR2 FYNNEI. The CDR3 consists of 13 residues. Trimming took 7 bases from V and 4 from J; bases not matched to a gene: 3. The sequencing input was PBMCs or a T cell subset sorted from them (not recorded which). This clonotype was sampled from a man between 18 and 35 years old who had mild COVID-19 (a few samples of this study predate the infection). Cell type and time point are not known. V usage is TRBV2 and J usage is TRBJ2-1; 8 bases are shared with TRBD1. The CDR3: CASNRGSYNEQFF. The CDR3 DNA sequence: TGTGCCAGCAACAGGGGGAGTTACAATGAGCAGTTCTTC.